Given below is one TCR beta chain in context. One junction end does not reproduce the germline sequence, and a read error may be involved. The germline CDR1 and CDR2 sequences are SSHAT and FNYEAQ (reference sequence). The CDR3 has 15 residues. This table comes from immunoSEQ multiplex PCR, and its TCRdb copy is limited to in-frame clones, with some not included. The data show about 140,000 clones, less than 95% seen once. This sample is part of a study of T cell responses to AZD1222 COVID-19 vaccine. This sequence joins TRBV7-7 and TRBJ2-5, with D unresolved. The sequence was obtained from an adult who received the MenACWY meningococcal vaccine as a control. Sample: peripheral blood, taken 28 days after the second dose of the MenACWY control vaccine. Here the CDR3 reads CASSSGVAVQETQYF. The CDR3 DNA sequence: TGTGCTAGCAGCTCCGGCGTGGCAGTCCAAGAGACCCAGTACTTC.